The rows below give T cell receptor beta chains drawn from one sample of a study of molecular identifiers for immune sequencing clone quantification. TCRdb analysed the PCR reads with MiXCR anew, one entry per CDR3 protein. Among tens of thousands of distinct CDR3 sequences, roughly 18% were seen once, and the ten largest hold 6.5% to 9%. Source material: naive CD8+ T cells from blood, with Jurkat cell RNA spiked in. Receptors originate from a human donor in good health. Some libraries in this study had Jurkat cell RNA spiked in. Each CDR3 is given with its conserved first and last residue. A D gene is named only where the DNA matches it firmly. Clone size, where shown, is once, few, many, or a class for clones that have expanded.

j_call d_call cdr3_length v_call clone_size cdr3_nt cdr3_aa
TRBJ2-3 - 12 TRBV20-1 many TGCAGTGCTACCCTCCCCACAGATACGCAGTATTTT CSATLPTDTQYF
TRBJ2-7 - 13 TRBV3-1 many TGTGCCAGCAGCCTCCTTGTCGGCTACGAGCAGTACTTC CASSLLVGYEQYF
TRBJ2-4 TRBD1 17 TRBV4-3 many TGCGCCAGCAGCCAAGATAGGACAGGGCCAGTGGGGAACATTCAGTACTTC CASSQDRTGPVGNIQYF
TRBJ2-7 TRBD2 18 TRBV6-2/TRBV6-3 - TGTGCCAGCAGTTACCTGCGTGGGACTAGCGGGAGGATCCACGAGCAGTACTTC CASSYLRGTSGRIHEQYF
TRBJ1-4 - 13 TRBV4-3 few TGCGCCAGCAGCCAGGGGTTACGGGAAAAACTGTTTTTT CASSQGLREKLFF
TRBJ2-1 TRBD2 15 TRBV9 medium-sized TGTGCCAGCAGCGTGTTTAGTGGGGCGGGAGAATCTCAGTTCTTC CASSVFSGAGESQFF
TRBJ2-1 - 11 TRBV7-9 many TGTGCCAGCAGCTTAGCCCCAGGGCAGTTCTTC CASSLAPGQFF
TRBJ2-3 - 13 TRBV4-3 many TGCGCCAGCAGCCAGTCCTCCCCCGATACGCAGTATTTT CASSQSSPDTQYF
TRBJ2-1 - 16 TRBV6-2/TRBV6-3 few TGTGCCAGCAGTTACTCTGAGGGGAACTCCTACAATGAGCAGTTCTTC CASSYSEGNSYNEQFF
TRBJ2-1 TRBD1 15 TRBV27 many TGTGCCAGCAGTCCGACAGGGTGGTCCTACAATGAGCAGTTCTTC CASSPTGWSYNEQFF
TRBJ1-5 TRBD1 16 TRBV3-1 many TGTGCCAGCAGCCTAATCCCGGGACAGGAGTATCAGCCCCAGCATTTT CASSLIPGQEYQPQHF
TRBJ2-7 - 15 TRBV6-5 many TGTGCCAGCAGTTACGGGCAGGGTTGGTCTGGCGAGCAGTACTTC CASSYGQGWSGEQYF
TRBJ2-5 TRBD2 13 TRBV6-5 - TGTGCCAGCAAACCCGGGACTAGCGAGGCCCAGTACTTC CASKPGTSEAQYF
TRBJ2-1 - 16 TRBV19 few TGTGCCAGTAGCCACCTATTTGAAAGCTCCTACAATGAGCAGTTCTTC CASSHLFESSYNEQFF
TRBJ2-1 TRBD2 17 TRBV20-1 many TGCAGTGCTAGAGGCGGGACTAGCGGGAGGTGGTACAATGAGCAGTTCTTC CSARGGTSGRWYNEQFF
TRBJ2-7 TRBD2 14 TRBV28 many TGTGCCAGCAGTTTTAGACTAGCGGGAGTCGAGCAGTACTTC CASSFRLAGVEQYF
TRBJ2-3 - 15 TRBV7-6 many TGTGCCAGCAGCTTAGGTCGCTCGGGCACAGATACGCAGTATTTT CASSLGRSGTDTQYF
TRBJ2-7 - 14 TRBV6-5 many TGTGCCAGCAGTTCCACAGGGCCCTCGGACGAGCAGTACTTC CASSSTGPSDEQYF
TRBJ2-7 - 14 TRBV20-1 - TGCAGTGCTAGTCCCCCAGGGGAGGGCTACGAGCAGTACTTC CSASPPGEGYEQYF
TRBJ2-1 - 13 TRBV28 many TGTGCCAGCAGTCCGACTAGCTACAATGAGCAGTTCTTC CASSPTSYNEQFF
TRBJ1-4 - 16 TRBV5-1 few TGCGCCAGCAGCTTGGCCGGGGGGCCCCAAAATGAAAAACTGTTTTTT CASSLAGGPQNEKLFF
TRBJ2-6 TRBD1 17 TRBV19 - TGTGCCAGCTACTCTCCGGGACAGGGATCCGGGGCCAACGTCCTGACTTTC CASYSPGQGSGANVLTF
TRBJ1-2 TRBD1 15 TRBV15 - TGTGCCACCAGCATGGGACAGGGGATCGGCTATGGCTACACCTTC CATSMGQGIGYGYTF
TRBJ2-4 TRBD1 17 TRBV29-1 many TGCAGCGTTGAAGATCGGAGCAGGGGGAAAGCCAAAAACATTCAGTACTTC CSVEDRSRGKAKNIQYF
TRBJ2-5 - 12 TRBV10-3 few TGTGCCATCAGTGATCCCACAGGGAGCCAGTACTTC CAISDPTGSQYF
TRBJ2-1 - 11 TRBV28 - TGTGCCAGCAGCACTAGAGGCGAGCAGTTCTTC CASSTRGEQFF
TRBJ1-6 - 12 TRBV7-9 - TGTGCCAGCAGCCCAGTTGATTCACCCCTCCACTTT CASSPVDSPLHF
TRBJ1-5 - 15 TRBV19 - TGTGCCAGTAGTATCTTTAAGACAGGCAATCAGCCCCAGCATTTT CASSIFKTGNQPQHF
TRBJ2-6 - 16 TRBV20-1 many TGCAGTGCTAGTGGCTTCGCCATCTCTGGGGCCAACGTCCTGACTTTC CSASGFAISGANVLTF